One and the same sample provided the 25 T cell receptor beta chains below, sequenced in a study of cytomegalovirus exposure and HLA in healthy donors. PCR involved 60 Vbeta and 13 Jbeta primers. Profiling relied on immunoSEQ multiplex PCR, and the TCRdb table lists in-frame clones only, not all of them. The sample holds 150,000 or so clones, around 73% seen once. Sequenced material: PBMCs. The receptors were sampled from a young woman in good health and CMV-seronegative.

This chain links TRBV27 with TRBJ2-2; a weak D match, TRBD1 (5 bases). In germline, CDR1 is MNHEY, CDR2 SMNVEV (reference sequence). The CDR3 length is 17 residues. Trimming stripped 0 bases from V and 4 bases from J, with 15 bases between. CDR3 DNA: TGTGCCAGCAGTTTATCGGTCGGGCGTCAGGGCACCGGGGAGCTGTTTTTT. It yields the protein CASSLSVGRQGTGELFF.

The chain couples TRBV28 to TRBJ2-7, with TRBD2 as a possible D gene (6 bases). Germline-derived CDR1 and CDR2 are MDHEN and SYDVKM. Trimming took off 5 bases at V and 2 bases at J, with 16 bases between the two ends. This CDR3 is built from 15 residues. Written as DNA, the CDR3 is TGTGCCAGCAGTGTCGCCAGGCGGGGACCCTACGAGCAGTACTTC. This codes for CASSVARRGPYEQYF.

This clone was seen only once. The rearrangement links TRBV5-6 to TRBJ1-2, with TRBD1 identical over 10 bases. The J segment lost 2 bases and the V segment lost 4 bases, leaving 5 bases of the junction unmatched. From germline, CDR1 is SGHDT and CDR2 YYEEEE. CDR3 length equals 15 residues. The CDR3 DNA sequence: TGTGCCAGCAGCAGCGGGACAGGGGCCAACTATGGCTACACCTTC. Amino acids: CASSSGTGANYGYTF.

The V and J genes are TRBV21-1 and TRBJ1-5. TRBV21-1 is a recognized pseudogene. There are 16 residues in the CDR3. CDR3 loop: CASSRGGQGGNQPQHF. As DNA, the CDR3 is TGTGCCAGCAGCAGGGGGGGGCAGGGAGGGAATCAGCCCCAGCATTTT.

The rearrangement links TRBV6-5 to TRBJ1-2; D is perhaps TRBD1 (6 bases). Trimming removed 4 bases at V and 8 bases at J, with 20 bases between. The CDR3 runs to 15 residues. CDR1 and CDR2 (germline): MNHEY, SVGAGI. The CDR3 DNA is TGTGCCAGCAGTTTCCTGACGACAGGAATGTACGGCTACACCTTC. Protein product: CASSFLTTGMYGYTF.

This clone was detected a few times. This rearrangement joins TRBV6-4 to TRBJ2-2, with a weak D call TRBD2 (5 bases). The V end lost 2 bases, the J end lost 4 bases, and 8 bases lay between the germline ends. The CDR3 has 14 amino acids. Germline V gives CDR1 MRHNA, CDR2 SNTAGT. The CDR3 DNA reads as TGTGCCAGCAGTGACCGCAGCGGCACCGGGGAGCTGTTTTTT. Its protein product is CASSDRSGTGELFF.

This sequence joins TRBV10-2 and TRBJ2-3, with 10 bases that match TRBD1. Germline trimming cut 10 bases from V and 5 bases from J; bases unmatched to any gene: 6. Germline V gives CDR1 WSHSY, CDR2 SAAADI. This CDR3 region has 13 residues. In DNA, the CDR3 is TGCGCCACCCGAGGGACAGGGGAAGATACGCAGTATTTT. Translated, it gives CATRGTGEDTQYF.

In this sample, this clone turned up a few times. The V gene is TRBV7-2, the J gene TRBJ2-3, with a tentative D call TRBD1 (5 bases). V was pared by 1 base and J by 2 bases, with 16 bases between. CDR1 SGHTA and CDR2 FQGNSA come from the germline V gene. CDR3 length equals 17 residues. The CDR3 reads CASSLVLTGQTTDTQYF. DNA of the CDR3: TGTGCCAGCAGCTTAGTCCTAACAGGCCAGACCACAGATACGCAGTATTTT.

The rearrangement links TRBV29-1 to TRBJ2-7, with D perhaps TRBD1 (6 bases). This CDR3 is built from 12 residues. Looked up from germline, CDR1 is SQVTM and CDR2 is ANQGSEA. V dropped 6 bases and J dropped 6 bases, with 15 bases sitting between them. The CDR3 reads CSVGTKLGEQYF. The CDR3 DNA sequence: TGCAGCGTAGGGACAAAGCTTGGCGAGCAGTACTTC.

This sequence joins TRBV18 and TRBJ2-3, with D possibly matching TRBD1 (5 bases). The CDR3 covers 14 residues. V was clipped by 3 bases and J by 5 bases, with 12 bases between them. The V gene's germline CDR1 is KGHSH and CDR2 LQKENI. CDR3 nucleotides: TGTGCCAGCTCACCGGTGGGGCTGGGAGATACGCAGTATTTT. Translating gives CASSPVGLGDTQYF.

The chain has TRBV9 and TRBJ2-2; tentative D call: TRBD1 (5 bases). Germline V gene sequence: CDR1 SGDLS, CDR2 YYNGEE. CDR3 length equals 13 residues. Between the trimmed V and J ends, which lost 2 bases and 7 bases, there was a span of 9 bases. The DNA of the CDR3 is TGTGCCAGCAGCGTGCAGGGTAACGGGGAGCTGTTTTTT. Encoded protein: CASSVQGNGELFF. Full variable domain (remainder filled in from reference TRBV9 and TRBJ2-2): DSGVTQTPKHLITATGQRVTLRCSPRSGDLSVYWYQQSLDQGLQFLIQYYNGEERAKGNILERFSAQQFPDLHSELNLSSLELGDSALYFCASSVQGNGELFFGEGSRLTVL.

CDR3: CASSIGTSGSIKTQYF. In DNA form, the CDR3 reads TGTGCCAGTAGTATAGGAACTAGCGGGAGTATCAAGACCCAGTACTTC. The chain uses TRBV19 and TRBJ2-5; the match to TRBD2 covers 11 bases. The CDR3 contains 16 residues. J gave up 6 bases and V 1 base, and 7 bases lay outside the gene matches. Germline V CDR1 and CDR2: LNHDA, SQIVND (reference sequence).

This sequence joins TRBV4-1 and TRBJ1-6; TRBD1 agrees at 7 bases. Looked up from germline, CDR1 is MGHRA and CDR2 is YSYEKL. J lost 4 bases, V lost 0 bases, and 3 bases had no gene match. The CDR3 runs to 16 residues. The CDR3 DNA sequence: TGCGCCAGCAGCCAAGATGGGGACAGTTATAATTCACCCCTCCACTTT. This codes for CASSQDGDSYNSPLHF.

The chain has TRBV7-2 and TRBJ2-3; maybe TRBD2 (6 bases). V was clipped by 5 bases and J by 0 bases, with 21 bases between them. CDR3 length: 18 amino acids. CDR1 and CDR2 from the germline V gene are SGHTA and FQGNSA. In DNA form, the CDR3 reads TGTGCCAGCAGCCTGTCGAGACTAGGACTCTCAAGCACAGATACGCAGTATTTT. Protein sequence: CASSLSRLGLSSTDTQYF.

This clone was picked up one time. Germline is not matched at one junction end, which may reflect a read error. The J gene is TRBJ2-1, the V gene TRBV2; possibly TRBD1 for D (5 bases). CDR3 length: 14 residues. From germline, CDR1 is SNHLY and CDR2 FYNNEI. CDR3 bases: TGTGCCAGCAGTTACCACGGACAAGTAAATGGGCAGTTCTTC. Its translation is CASSYHGQVNGQFF.

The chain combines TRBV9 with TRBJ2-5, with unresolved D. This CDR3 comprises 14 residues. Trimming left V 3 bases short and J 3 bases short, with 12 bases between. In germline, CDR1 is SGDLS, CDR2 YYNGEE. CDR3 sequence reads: CASSDPTGEETQYF. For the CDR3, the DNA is TGTGCCAGCAGCGACCCTACCGGAGAAGAGACCCAGTACTTC.

As DNA, the CDR3 is TGCGCCAGCAGCCCTGGGACTAGCGGGGATGAGCAGTTCTTC. Translating gives CASSPGTSGDEQFF. The rearrangement joins TRBV5-1 to TRBJ2-1; 13 positions agree with TRBD2. Germline CDR1 and CDR2: SGHRS and YFSETQ. V shed 4 bases, J shed 8 bases, and the junction held 3 bases outside the gene matches. The CDR3 runs to 14 residues. Full variable domain (missing parts from reference TRBV5-1 and TRBJ2-1): KAGVTQTPRYLIKTRGQQVTLSCSPISGHRSVSWYQQTPGQGLQFLFEYFSETQRNKGNFPGRFSGRQFSNSRSEMNVSTLELGDSALYLCASSPGTSGDEQFFGPGTRLTVL.

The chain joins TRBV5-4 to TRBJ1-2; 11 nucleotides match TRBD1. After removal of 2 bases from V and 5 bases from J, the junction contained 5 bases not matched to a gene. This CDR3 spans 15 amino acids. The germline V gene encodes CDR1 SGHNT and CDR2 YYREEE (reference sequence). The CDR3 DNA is TGTGCCAGCAGCTTAGGAGGACAGGGGGCATATGGCTACACCTTC. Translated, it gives CASSLGGQGAYGYTF.

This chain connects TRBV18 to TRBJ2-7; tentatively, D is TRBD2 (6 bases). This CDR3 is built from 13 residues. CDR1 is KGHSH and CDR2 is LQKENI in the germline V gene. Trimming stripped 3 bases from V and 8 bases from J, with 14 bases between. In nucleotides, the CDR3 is TGTGCCAGCTCACCGGGGGGACCTACCCAGCAGTACGTC. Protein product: CASSPGGPTQQYV.

The CDR3 sequence is CASSFSGNTGELFF. CDR3 DNA: TGTGCCAGCAGTTTCTCCGGGAACACCGGGGAGCTGTTTTTT. The chain recombines TRBV6-5 with TRBJ2-2; D remains ambiguous. Trimming removed 4 bases at V and 1 base at J, with 7 bases between. Germline V CDR1 and CDR2: MNHEY, SVGAGI. CDR3 size: 14 residues.

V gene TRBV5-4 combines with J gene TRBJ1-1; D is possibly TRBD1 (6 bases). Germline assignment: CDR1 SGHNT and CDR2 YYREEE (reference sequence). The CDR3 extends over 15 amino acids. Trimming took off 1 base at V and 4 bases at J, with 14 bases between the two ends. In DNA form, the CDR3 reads TGTGCCAGCAGCTTGATAGGACAGCTGGGCACTGAAGCTTTCTTT. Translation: CASSLIGQLGTEAFF.

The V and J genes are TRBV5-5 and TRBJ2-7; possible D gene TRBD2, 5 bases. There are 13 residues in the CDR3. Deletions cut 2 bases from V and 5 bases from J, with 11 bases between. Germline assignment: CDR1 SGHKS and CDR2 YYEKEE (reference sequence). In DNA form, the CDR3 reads TGTGCCAGCAGCTTCGGGATTTTCAACGAGCAGTACTTC. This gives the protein CASSFGIFNEQYF.

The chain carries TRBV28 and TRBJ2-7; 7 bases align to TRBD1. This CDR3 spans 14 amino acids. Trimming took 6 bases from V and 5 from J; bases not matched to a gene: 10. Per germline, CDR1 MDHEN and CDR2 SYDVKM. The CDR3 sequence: CASRGPTGVHEQYF. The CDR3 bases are TGTGCCAGCAGGGGGCCCACAGGGGTCCACGAGCAGTACTTC.

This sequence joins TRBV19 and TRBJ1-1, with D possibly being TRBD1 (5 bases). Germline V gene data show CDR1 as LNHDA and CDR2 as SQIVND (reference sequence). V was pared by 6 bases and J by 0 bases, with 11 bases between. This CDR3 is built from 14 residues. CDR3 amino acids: CASSLTAMNTEAFF. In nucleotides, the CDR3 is TGTGCCAGTAGCCTGACAGCCATGAACACTGAAGCTTTCTTT.

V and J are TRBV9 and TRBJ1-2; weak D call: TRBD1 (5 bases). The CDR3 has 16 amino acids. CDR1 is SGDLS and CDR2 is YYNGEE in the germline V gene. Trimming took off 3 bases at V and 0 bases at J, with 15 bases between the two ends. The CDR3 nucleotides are TGTGCCAGCAGCGCGGGGGTAGGCGGGGCTAACTATGGCTACACCTTC. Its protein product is CASSAGVGGANYGYTF.